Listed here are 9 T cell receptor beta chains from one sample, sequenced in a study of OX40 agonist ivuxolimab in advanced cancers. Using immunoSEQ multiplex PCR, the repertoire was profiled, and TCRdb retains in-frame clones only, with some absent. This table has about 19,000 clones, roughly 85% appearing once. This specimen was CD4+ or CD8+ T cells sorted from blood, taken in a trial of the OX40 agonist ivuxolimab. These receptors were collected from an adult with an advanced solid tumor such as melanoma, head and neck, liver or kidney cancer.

CDR3 bases: TGTGCCAGCAGCCCCCGGGACAGGGTGGAGGACACTGAAGCTTTCTTT. Translation: CASSPRDRVEDTEAFF. This chain joins TRBV7-9 and TRBJ1-1; 9 nucleotides agree with TRBD1. Losses at the gene ends were 5 bases for V and 3 bases for J; bases not matched to a gene: 10. The CDR3 loop spans 16 amino acids. Germline V gene lookup returns CDR1 SEHNR and CDR2 FQNEAQ (reference sequence).

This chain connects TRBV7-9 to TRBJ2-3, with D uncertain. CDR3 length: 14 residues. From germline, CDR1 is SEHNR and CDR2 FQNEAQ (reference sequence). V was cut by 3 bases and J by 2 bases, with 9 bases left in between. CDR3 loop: CASSFGKATDTQYF. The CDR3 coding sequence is TGTGCCAGCAGCTTTGGGAAGGCCACAGATACGCAGTATTTT.

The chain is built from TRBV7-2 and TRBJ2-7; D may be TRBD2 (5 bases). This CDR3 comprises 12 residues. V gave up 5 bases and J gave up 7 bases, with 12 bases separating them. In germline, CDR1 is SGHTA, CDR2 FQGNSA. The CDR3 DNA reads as TGTGCCAGCAGCCTGAGATCGGGAGAGCAGTACTTC. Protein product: CASSLRSGEQYF.

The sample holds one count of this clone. The DNA of the CDR3 is TGTGCCAGCAGTTTAAGGAGCGGGGGCGTTGAAACTGAAGCTTTCTTT. This translates into CASSLRSGGVETEAFF. The V and J genes are TRBV28 and TRBJ1-1, with D possibly matching TRBD1 (6 bases). There are 16 residues in the CDR3. Germline V lookup: CDR1 MDHEN, CDR2 SYDVKM. With 2 bases removed from V and 5 bases from J, the gap between germline ends came to 18 bases.

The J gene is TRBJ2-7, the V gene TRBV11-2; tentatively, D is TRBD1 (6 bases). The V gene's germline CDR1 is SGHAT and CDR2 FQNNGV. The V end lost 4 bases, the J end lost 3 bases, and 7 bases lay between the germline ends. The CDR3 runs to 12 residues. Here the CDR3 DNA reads TGTGCCAGCAGCTCAGGGGTCTACGAGCAGTACTTC. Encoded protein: CASSSGVYEQYF. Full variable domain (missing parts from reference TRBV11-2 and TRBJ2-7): EAGVAQSPRYKIIEKRQSVAFWCNPISGHATLYWYQQILGQGPKLLIQFQNNGVVDDSQLPKDRFSAERLKGVDSTLKIQPAKLEDSAVYLCASSSGVYEQYFGPGTRLTVT.

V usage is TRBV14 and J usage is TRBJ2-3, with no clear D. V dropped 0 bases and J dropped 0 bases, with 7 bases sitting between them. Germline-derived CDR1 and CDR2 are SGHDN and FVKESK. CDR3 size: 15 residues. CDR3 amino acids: CASSQETVSTDTQYF. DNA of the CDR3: TGTGCCAGCAGCCAAGAGACGGTTAGCACAGATACGCAGTATTTT.

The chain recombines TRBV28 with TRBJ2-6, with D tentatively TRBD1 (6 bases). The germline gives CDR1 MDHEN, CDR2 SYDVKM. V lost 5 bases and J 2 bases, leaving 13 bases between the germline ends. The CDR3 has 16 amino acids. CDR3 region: CASSNLQGTGANVLTF. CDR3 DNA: TGTGCCAGCAGTAACCTCCAGGGGACTGGGGCCAACGTCCTGACTTTC.

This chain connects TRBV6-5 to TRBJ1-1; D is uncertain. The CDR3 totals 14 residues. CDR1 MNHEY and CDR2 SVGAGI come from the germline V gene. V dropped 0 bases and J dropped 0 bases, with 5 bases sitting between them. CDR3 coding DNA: TGTGCCAGCAGTTACTCCGCAATGAACACTGAAGCTTTCTTT. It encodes CASSYSAMNTEAFF.

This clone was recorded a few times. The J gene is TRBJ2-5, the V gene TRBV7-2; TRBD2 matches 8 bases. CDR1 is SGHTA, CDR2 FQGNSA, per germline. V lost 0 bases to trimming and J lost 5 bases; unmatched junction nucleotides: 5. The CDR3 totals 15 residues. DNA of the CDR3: TGTGCCAGCAGCTTAGCACTAGCGGCCTGGGAGACCCAGTACTTC. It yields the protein CASSLALAAWETQYF. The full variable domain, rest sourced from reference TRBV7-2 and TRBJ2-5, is GAGVSQSPSNKVTEKGKDVELRCDPISGHTALYWYRQSLGQGLEFLIYFQGNSAPDKSGLPSDRFSAERTGGSVSTLTIQRTQQEDSAVYLCASSLALAAWETQYFGPGTRLLVL.